A selection of T cell receptor beta chains follows, all from one sample in a study of T cells in Graves' hyperthyroidism and ophthalmopathy. Via MiXCR, TCRdb re-called the multiplex PCR reads, giving one row per CDR3 protein. Among around 450,000 distinct CDR3 sequences listed, roughly 13% were seen once. The specimen sequenced was blood. The source is a woman between 18 and 29 years old with Graves' hyperthyroidism. The CDR3 runs from the conserved cysteine through the conserved F or W. A D gene is named only where the DNA matches it firmly. Clone size is stated in some rows and not others, as once, few, many or a class when expanded.

clone_size: many; d_call: -; v_call: TRBV3-1; j_call: TRBJ2-7; cdr3_aa: CASSYGLTYEQYF; cdr3_nt: TGTGCCAGCAGCTACGGACTGACCTACGAGCAGTACTTC
clone_size: many; d_call: -; v_call: TRBV30; j_call: TRBJ2-7; cdr3_aa: CAWSVLSEQYF; cdr3_nt: TGTGCCTGGAGTGTACTCAGCGAGCAGTACTTC
clone_size: many; d_call: TRBD2; v_call: TRBV20-1; j_call: TRBJ2-3; cdr3_aa: CSAISGSGSGDTQYF; cdr3_nt: TGCAGTGCTATAAGTGGGAGCGGGAGCGGAGATACGCAGTATTTT
clone_size: many; d_call: TRBD2; v_call: TRBV30; j_call: TRBJ2-1; cdr3_aa: CASRTRPSYNEQFF; cdr3_nt: TGTGCCTCCCGGACTAGACCCTCCTACAATGAGCAGTTCTTC
clone_size: once; d_call: -; v_call: TRBV6-2/TRBV6-3; j_call: TRBJ2-7; cdr3_aa: CASTSVRGGTYEQYF; cdr3_nt: TGTGCCAGCACCAGCGTGAGAGGGGGGACTTACGAGCAGTACTTC
clone_size: many; d_call: -; v_call: TRBV6-6; j_call: TRBJ1-2; cdr3_aa: CASSYRNYGYTF; cdr3_nt: TGTGCCAGCAGTTACCGAAACTATGGCTACACCTTC
clone_size: -; d_call: TRBD2; v_call: TRBV6-1; j_call: TRBJ2-3; cdr3_aa: CASSDQTSGRGGDTQYF; cdr3_nt: TGTGCCAGCAGTGACCAGACTAGCGGGAGAGGAGGAGATACGCAGTATTTT
clone_size: -; d_call: -; v_call: TRBV5-1; j_call: TRBJ2-1; cdr3_aa: CASSLGAYSYNEQFF; cdr3_nt: TGCGCCAGCAGCTTGGGGGCCTATTCCTACAATGAGCAGTTCTTC
clone_size: -; d_call: TRBD1; v_call: TRBV4-3; j_call: TRBJ2-2; cdr3_aa: CASSQGTGGVFPGELFF; cdr3_nt: TGCGCCAGCAGCCAAGGGACAGGGGGCGTCTTCCCCGGGGAGCTGTTTTTT
clone_size: -; d_call: -; v_call: TRBV28; j_call: TRBJ2-3; cdr3_aa: CASSSGQTSGTDTQYF; cdr3_nt: TGTGCCAGCAGTTCAGGACAGACGTCTGGCACAGATACGCAGTATTTT
clone_size: -; d_call: -; v_call: TRBV9; j_call: TRBJ2-2; cdr3_aa: CASSQHGSGTGELFF; cdr3_nt: TGTGCCAGCAGCCAACACGGATCAGGTACCGGGGAGCTGTTTTTT
clone_size: -; d_call: -; v_call: TRBV11-2; j_call: TRBJ2-1; cdr3_aa: CASSSRGGDFNEQFF; cdr3_nt: TGTGCCAGCAGCTCCAGGGGAGGAGATTTTAATGAGCAGTTCTTC
clone_size: many; d_call: -; v_call: TRBV28; j_call: TRBJ1-5; cdr3_aa: CASKGMFNQPQHF; cdr3_nt: TGTGCCAGCAAAGGGATGTTTAATCAGCCCCAGCATTTT
clone_size: -; d_call: -; v_call: TRBV6-8; j_call: TRBJ1-2; cdr3_aa: CASSYSGYYGYTF; cdr3_nt: TGTGCCAGCAGTTACTCAGGGTACTATGGCTACACCTTC
clone_size: many; d_call: TRBD2; v_call: TRBV28; j_call: TRBJ2-2; cdr3_aa: CASSLLAGAPNTGELFF; cdr3_nt: TGTGCCAGCAGCCTACTAGCGGGAGCCCCGAACACCGGGGAGCTGTTTTTT
clone_size: many; d_call: -; v_call: TRBV20-1; j_call: TRBJ1-2; cdr3_aa: CSAINPGHHNYGYTF; cdr3_nt: TGCAGTGCTATCAATCCGGGACACCATAACTATGGCTACACCTTC
clone_size: few; d_call: TRBD2; v_call: TRBV10-3; j_call: TRBJ2-1; cdr3_aa: CAISESGGSYNEQFF; cdr3_nt: TGTGCCATCAGTGAGTCCGGCGGGAGCTACAATGAGCAGTTCTTC
clone_size: many; d_call: TRBD1; v_call: TRBV28; j_call: TRBJ1-2; cdr3_aa: CASSLQGAHGYTF; cdr3_nt: TGTGCCAGCAGTTTACAGGGGGCCCATGGCTACACCTTC
clone_size: few; d_call: -; v_call: TRBV27; j_call: TRBJ1-2; cdr3_aa: CASSLYPLPSTVNYGYTF; cdr3_nt: TGTGCCAGCAGTTTATATCCCCTACCCTCGACGGTTAACTATGGCTACACCTTC
clone_size: many; d_call: TRBD1; v_call: TRBV28; j_call: TRBJ1-5; cdr3_aa: CASSPQSRGHQPQHF; cdr3_nt: TGTGCCAGCAGTCCGCAGTCCAGGGGGCATCAGCCCCAGCATTTT
clone_size: many; d_call: -; v_call: TRBV20-1; j_call: TRBJ1-2; cdr3_aa: CSATGGTYGYTF; cdr3_nt: TGCAGTGCTACTGGGGGGACCTATGGCTACACCTTC
clone_size: few; d_call: -; v_call: TRBV18; j_call: TRBJ1-2; cdr3_aa: CASSRDSTSNYGYTF; cdr3_nt: TGTGCCAGCTCACGAGACAGCACTTCTAACTATGGCTACACCTTC
clone_size: many; d_call: TRBD1; v_call: TRBV18; j_call: TRBJ1-4; cdr3_aa: CASSPGGQVGEKLFF; cdr3_nt: TGTGCCAGCTCACCTGGTGGACAGGTTGGAGAAAAACTGTTTTTT
clone_size: many; d_call: -; v_call: TRBV28; j_call: TRBJ1-5; cdr3_aa: CASSFSGGPRMGQHF; cdr3_nt: TGTGCCAGCAGTTTCTCGGGGGGCCCGCGGATGGGCCAGCATTTT
clone_size: many; d_call: -; v_call: TRBV28; j_call: TRBJ2-3; cdr3_aa: CASSLTPGPVSTDTQYF; cdr3_nt: TGTGCCAGCAGTTTAACGCCAGGGCCTGTTAGCACAGATACGCAGTATTTT
clone_size: -; d_call: TRBD2; v_call: TRBV20-1; j_call: TRBJ2-5; cdr3_aa: CSAREWTSGKGGQETQYF; cdr3_nt: TGCAGTGCTAGAGAGTGGACTAGCGGGAAGGGGGGGCAAGAGACCCAGTACTTC
clone_size: many; d_call: TRBD2; v_call: TRBV12-3/TRBV12-4; j_call: TRBJ2-7; cdr3_aa: CASSLGLAETTYEQYF; cdr3_nt: TGTGCCAGCAGTTTAGGCCTAGCGGAGACTACCTACGAGCAGTACTTC
clone_size: many; d_call: -; v_call: TRBV28; j_call: TRBJ2-5; cdr3_aa: CASSLYSQFQETQYF; cdr3_nt: TGTGCCAGCAGTTTGTACAGCCAGTTTCAAGAGACCCAGTACTTC
clone_size: many; d_call: -; v_call: TRBV12-5; j_call: TRBJ1-2; cdr3_aa: CASGLFRYGYTF; cdr3_nt: TGTGCTAGTGGTTTGTTCCGCTATGGCTACACCTTC
clone_size: few; d_call: TRBD1; v_call: TRBV27; j_call: TRBJ2-7; cdr3_aa: CASSLTGGDSYEQYF; cdr3_nt: TGTGCCAGCAGTTTGACAGGGGGTGACTCCTACGAGCAGTACTTC
clone_size: many; d_call: TRBD1; v_call: TRBV5-1; j_call: TRBJ2-1; cdr3_aa: CASSQQLTGISYNEQFF; cdr3_nt: TGCGCCAGCAGCCAACAATTGACAGGGATCTCCTACAATGAGCAGTTCTTC
clone_size: many; d_call: TRBD1; v_call: TRBV19; j_call: TRBJ1-2; cdr3_aa: CASSTGTGVYGYTF; cdr3_nt: TGTGCCAGCAGTACCGGGACAGGGGTATATGGCTACACCTTC
clone_size: -; d_call: -; v_call: TRBV19; j_call: TRBJ2-2; cdr3_aa: CASSIGRRITGELFF; cdr3_nt: TGTGCCAGTAGTATAGGGCGGAGAATCACCGGGGAGCTGTTTTTT
clone_size: -; d_call: -; v_call: TRBV7-2; j_call: TRBJ2-7; cdr3_aa: CASSLQGAGASYEQYF; cdr3_nt: TGTGCCAGCAGCTTGCAGGGGGCGGGAGCCTCCTACGAGCAGTACTTC
clone_size: many; d_call: TRBD2; v_call: TRBV11-2; j_call: TRBJ2-1; cdr3_aa: CASSKNRAGGPYNEQFF; cdr3_nt: TGTGCCAGCAGCAAAAATAGAGCGGGAGGGCCCTACAATGAGCAGTTCTTC
clone_size: many; d_call: TRBD1; v_call: TRBV2; j_call: TRBJ2-2; cdr3_aa: CASSGTPGQGNGGELFF; cdr3_nt: TGTGCCAGCAGTGGAACCCCGGGACAGGGGAATGGCGGGGAGCTGTTTTTT
clone_size: many; d_call: -; v_call: TRBV3-1; j_call: TRBJ2-7; cdr3_aa: CASSQAAGSSYEQYF; cdr3_nt: TGTGCCAGCAGCCAAGCCGCCGGGAGTTCGTACGAGCAGTACTTC
clone_size: many; d_call: -; v_call: TRBV7-9; j_call: TRBJ2-7; cdr3_aa: CASSAYSYEQYF; cdr3_nt: TGTGCCAGCAGCGCCTATTCCTACGAGCAGTACTTC
clone_size: many; d_call: TRBD2; v_call: TRBV30; j_call: TRBJ2-3; cdr3_aa: CAWSVGAGGFTDTQYF; cdr3_nt: TGTGCCTGGAGTGTAGGAGCGGGAGGCTTCACAGATACGCAGTATTTT
clone_size: many; d_call: TRBD1; v_call: TRBV9; j_call: TRBJ1-1; cdr3_aa: CASSPGTETGAFF; cdr3_nt: TGTGCCAGCAGCCCTGGGACAGAAACGGGAGCTTTCTTT
clone_size: -; d_call: -; v_call: TRBV18; j_call: TRBJ2-6; cdr3_aa: CASSPGTAEANVLTF; cdr3_nt: TGTGCCAGCTCACCAGGGACTGCCGAGGCCAACGTCCTGACTTTC
clone_size: few; d_call: -; v_call: TRBV30; j_call: TRBJ1-2; cdr3_aa: CAWRGSRNGYTF; cdr3_nt: TGTGCCTGGAGGGGCTCAAGAAATGGCTACACCTTC
clone_size: many; d_call: -; v_call: TRBV15; j_call: TRBJ2-1; cdr3_aa: CATSTRGAGNEQFF; cdr3_nt: TGTGCCACCAGCACCAGGGGTGCTGGGAATGAGCAGTTCTTC
clone_size: many; d_call: -; v_call: TRBV28; j_call: TRBJ2-5; cdr3_aa: CASSPTGETQYF; cdr3_nt: TGTGCCAGCAGTCCTACAGGGGAGACCCAGTACTTC
clone_size: -; d_call: -; v_call: TRBV11-1; j_call: TRBJ2-3; cdr3_aa: CASSSSRGHSTDTQYF; cdr3_nt: TGTGCCAGCAGCTCCTCTCGGGGGCATAGCACAGATACGCAGTATTTT
clone_size: many; d_call: -; v_call: TRBV6-2/TRBV6-3; j_call: TRBJ2-3; cdr3_aa: CASSPGTSTDTQYF; cdr3_nt: TGTGCCAGCAGCCCGGGGACTAGCACAGATACGCAGTATTTT
clone_size: many; d_call: TRBD1; v_call: TRBV6-1; j_call: TRBJ1-4; cdr3_aa: CASSEGGWDRGQKLFF; cdr3_nt: TGTGCCAGCAGTGAAGGCGGTTGGGACAGGGGGCAGAAACTGTTTTTT